What follows are 15 T cell receptor beta chains derived from one specimen sequenced in a study of T cell responses to AZD1222 COVID-19 vaccine. The protocol was immunoSEQ multiplex PCR, while the TCRdb copy is restricted to in-frame clones and leaves out a portion. The sample has approximately 110,000 clones; more than 75% are singletons. Sequencing was performed on peripheral blood, taken on day 0 of AZD1222 vaccination. Receptor source: an adult in good health.

This clone was picked up a small number of times. This chain joins TRBV7-8 and TRBJ1-5; possible D gene TRBD1, 6 bases. The V gene's germline CDR1 is SGHVS and CDR2 FQNEAQ. V dropped 5 bases and J dropped 5 bases, with 16 bases sitting between them. The CDR3 is 15 amino acids. The CDR3 DNA reads as TGTGCCAGCAGCCTACGAACAGGGCTGGATCAGCCCCAGCATTTT. Its protein product is CASSLRTGLDQPQHF.

The rearrangement links TRBV7-9 to TRBJ1-4; D is ambiguous. The V gene's germline CDR1 is SEHNR and CDR2 FQNEAQ (reference sequence). V dropped 0 bases and J dropped 11 bases, with 7 bases sitting between them. CDR3 length: 12 amino acids. The CDR3 DNA reads TGTGCCAGCAGCTTAGCACGGGAGAAACTGTTTTTT. As protein: CASSLAREKLFF. The complete variable domain, with remaining parts taken from reference TRBV7-9 and TRBJ1-4, reads DTGVSQNPRHKITKRGQNVTFRCDPISEHNRLYWYRQTLGQGPEFLTYFQNEAQLEKSRLLSDRFSAERPKGSFSTLEIQRTEQGDSAMYLCASSLAREKLFFGSGTQLSVL.

V is TRBV6-5 and J is TRBJ2-1, with 10 bases identical to TRBD1. Germline CDR1 and CDR2: MNHEY and SVGAGI. J gave up 14 bases and V 6 bases, and 10 bases lay outside the gene matches. The CDR3 extends over 13 amino acids. The DNA of the CDR3 is TGTGCCAGCAGATTCCGGGACAGGGGCGAAAAGTTCTTC. This translates into CASRFRDRGEKFF.

The chain combines TRBV7-2 with TRBJ1-5, with a tentative D call TRBD1 (6 bases). Germline V gives CDR1 SGHTA, CDR2 FQGNSA. The CDR3 is 14 amino acids. V lost 1 base and J lost 2, with 6 bases in between. CDR3 amino acids: CASSLEGGNQPQHF. The DNA for the CDR3 is TGTGCCAGCAGCTTAGAGGGGGGCAATCAGCCCCAGCATTTT.

V gene TRBV6-5 combines with J gene TRBJ2-2; unclear D gene. V lost 0 bases and J 4 bases, leaving 9 bases between the germline ends. The germline V gene has CDR1 MNHEY and CDR2 SVGAGI. This CDR3 is built from 15 residues. This CDR3 is CASSYSRRTTGELFF. The CDR3 bases are TGTGCCAGCAGTTACTCCCGAAGGACCACCGGGGAGCTGTTTTTT.

The gene calls are TRBV7-8 and TRBJ1-5; D is ambiguous. The CDR3 spans 15 residues. The ends were cut back, 0 bases at V and 5 bases at J, with 11 bases in the middle. Germline-derived CDR1 and CDR2 are SGHVS and FQNEAQ. This CDR3 reads CASSLAGRVHQPQHF. The CDR3 bases are TGTGCCAGCAGCTTAGCCGGTCGGGTTCATCAGCCCCAGCATTTT.

The chain combines TRBV3-1 (or the pseudogene TRBV3-2) with TRBJ2-1; D is perhaps TRBD2 (6 bases). Germline assignment: CDR1 LGHDT and CDR2 YNNKEL (reference sequence). The CDR3 extends over 14 amino acids. Trimming took 4 bases from V and 6 from J, leaving 13 bases between them. CDR3 loop: CASSLRLEGNEQFF. The CDR3 DNA sequence: TGTGCCAGCAGCCTGCGACTAGAGGGCAATGAGCAGTTCTTC.

V gene TRBV19 combines with J gene TRBJ1-5; 11 bases agree with TRBD1. The germline V gene has CDR1 LNHDA and CDR2 SQIVND (reference sequence). After removal of 5 bases from V and 3 bases from J, the junction contained 9 bases not matched to a gene. The CDR3 totals 17 residues. CDR3 sequence (DNA): TGTGCCAGTAGTGATTGGGGACAGGGGGGCTTCAATCAGCCCCAGCATTTT. This encodes CASSDWGQGGFNQPQHF.

This clone was detected once. The chain employs TRBV11-3 and TRBJ2-1, with 9 bases aligning to TRBD2. V lost 0 bases to trimming and J lost 1 base; unmatched junction nucleotides: 10. This CDR3 spans 19 amino acids. In germline, CDR1 is SGHNT, CDR2 YENEEA. The CDR3 DNA follows: TGTGCCAGCAGCTTAGACCTGGCCGCTAGCGGGGTTTCCTACAATGAGCAGTTCTTC. Translating it yields CASSLDLAASGVSYNEQFF.

The genes are TRBV28 and TRBJ1-5; 7 nucleotides align to TRBD1. Losses at the gene ends were 4 bases for V and 7 bases for J; bases not matched to a gene: 7. The CDR3 has 14 residues. Per germline, CDR1 MDHEN and CDR2 SYDVKM. CDR3 DNA: TGTGCCAGCAGTTCTACGGGACAGAAACAGCCCCAGCATTTT. This sequence encodes CASSSTGQKQPQHF.

J is TRBJ2-3 and V is TRBV10-2; 7 nucleotides match TRBD2. Germline loops: CDR1 WSHSY, CDR2 SAAADI. J lost 5 bases, V lost 0 bases, and 5 bases had no gene match. This CDR3 has 15 amino acids. Written as DNA, the CDR3 is TGCGCCAGCAGTGAGTCCTCTAGCGGAATAGATACGCAGTATTTT. As protein: CASSESSSGIDTQYF.

The chain is built from TRBV5-1 and TRBJ2-4; 7 nucleotides agree with TRBD1. This CDR3 spans 18 amino acids. CDR1 and CDR2 (germline): SGHRS, YFSETQ. V shed 2 bases and J 1 base; nucleotides not matched to a gene: 12. Here the CDR3 reads CASSFLGTDQGAKNIQYF. The CDR3 DNA sequence: TGCGCCAGCAGCTTCCTCGGGACAGACCAGGGGGCCAAAAACATTCAGTACTTC.

The rearrangement links TRBV5-1 to TRBJ2-3; TRBD1 is a possible D gene (6 bases). V was clipped by 3 bases and J by 2 bases, with 10 bases between them. The length of the CDR3 is 14 residues. Germline assignment: CDR1 SGHRS and CDR2 YFSETQ. The CDR3 nucleotides read TGCGCCAGCAGCTCCCGGACAGACACAGATACGCAGTATTTT. Its translation: CASSSRTDTDTQYF.

This clone came up once. The chain has TRBV19 and TRBJ1-4; 8 nucleotides match TRBD1. Germline CDR1 and CDR2: LNHDA and SQIVND (reference sequence). The CDR3 contains 15 residues. V lost 4 bases and J lost 5; bases outside the gene matches: 6. CDR3 in amino acids: CASSTGQGLNEKLFF. The CDR3 bases are TGTGCCAGTAGTACCGGACAGGGACTGAATGAAAAACTGTTTTTT.

This clone turned up a few times. The genes are TRBV9 and TRBJ1-2; no reliable D call. From germline, CDR1 is SGDLS and CDR2 YYNGEE. Trimming pared 0 bases from V and 0 bases from J, leaving 9 bases between. The CDR3 length is 15 residues. Here the CDR3 reads CASSVARGANYGYTF. In DNA, the CDR3 is TGTGCCAGCAGCGTAGCTCGGGGTGCTAACTATGGCTACACCTTC. Full variable domain (missing parts from reference TRBV9 and TRBJ1-2): DSGVTQTPKHLITATGQRVTLRCSPRSGDLSVYWYQQSLDQGLQFLIQYYNGEERAKGNILERFSAQQFPDLHSELNLSSLELGDSALYFCASSVARGANYGYTFGSGTRLTVV.